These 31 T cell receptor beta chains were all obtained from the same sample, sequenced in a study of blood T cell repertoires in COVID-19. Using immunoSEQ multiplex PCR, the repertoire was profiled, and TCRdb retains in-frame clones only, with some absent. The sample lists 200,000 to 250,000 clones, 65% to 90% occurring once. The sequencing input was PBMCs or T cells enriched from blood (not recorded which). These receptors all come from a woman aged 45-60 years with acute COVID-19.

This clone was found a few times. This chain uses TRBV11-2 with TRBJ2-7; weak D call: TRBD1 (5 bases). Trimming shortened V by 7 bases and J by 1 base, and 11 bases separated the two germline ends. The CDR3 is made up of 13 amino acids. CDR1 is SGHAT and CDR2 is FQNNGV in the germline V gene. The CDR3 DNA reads TGTGCCAGCACCATGACAGATTCCTACGAGCAGTACTTC. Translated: CASTMTDSYEQYF.

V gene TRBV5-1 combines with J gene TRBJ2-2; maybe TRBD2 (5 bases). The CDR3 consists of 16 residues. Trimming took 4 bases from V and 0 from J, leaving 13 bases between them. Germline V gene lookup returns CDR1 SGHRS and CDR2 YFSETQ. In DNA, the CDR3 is TGCGCCAGCAGCGGACTGAGGGCGGCGAACACCGGGGAGCTGTTTTTT. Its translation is CASSGLRAANTGELFF.

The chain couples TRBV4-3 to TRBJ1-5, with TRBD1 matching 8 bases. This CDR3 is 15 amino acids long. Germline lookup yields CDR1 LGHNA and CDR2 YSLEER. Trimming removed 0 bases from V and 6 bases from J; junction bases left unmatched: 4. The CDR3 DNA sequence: TGCGCCAGCAGCCAAGATTTGACAGGGGTTCAGCCCCAGCATTTT. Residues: CASSQDLTGVQPQHF.

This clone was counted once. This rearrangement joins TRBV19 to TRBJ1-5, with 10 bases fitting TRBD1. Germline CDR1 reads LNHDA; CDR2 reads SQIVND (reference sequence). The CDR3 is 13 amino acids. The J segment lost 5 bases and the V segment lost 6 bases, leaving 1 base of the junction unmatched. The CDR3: CASRGQGHQPQHF. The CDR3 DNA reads TGTGCCAGTAGGGGACAGGGGCATCAGCCCCAGCATTTT. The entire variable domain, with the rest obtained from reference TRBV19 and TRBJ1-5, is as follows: DGGITQSPKYLFRKEGQNVTLSCEQNLNHDAMYWYRQDPGQGLRLIYYSQIVNDFQKGDIAEGYSVSREKKESFPLTVTSAQKNPTAFYLCASRGQGHQPQHFGDGTRLSIL.

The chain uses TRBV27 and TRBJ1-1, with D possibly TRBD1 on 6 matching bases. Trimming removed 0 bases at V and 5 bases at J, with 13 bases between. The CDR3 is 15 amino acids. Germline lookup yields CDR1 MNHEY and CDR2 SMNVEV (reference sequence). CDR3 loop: CASSLSWGLGTEAFF. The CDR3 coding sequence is TGTGCCAGCAGTTTATCGTGGGGGCTTGGTACTGAAGCTTTCTTT.

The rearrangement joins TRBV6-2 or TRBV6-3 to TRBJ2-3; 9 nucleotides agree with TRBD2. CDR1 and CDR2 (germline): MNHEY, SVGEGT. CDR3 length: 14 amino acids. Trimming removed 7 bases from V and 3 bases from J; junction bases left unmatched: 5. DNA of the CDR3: TGTGCCAGCACCCCGGGACTAGCAACAGATACGCAGTATTTT. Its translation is CASTPGLATDTQYF.

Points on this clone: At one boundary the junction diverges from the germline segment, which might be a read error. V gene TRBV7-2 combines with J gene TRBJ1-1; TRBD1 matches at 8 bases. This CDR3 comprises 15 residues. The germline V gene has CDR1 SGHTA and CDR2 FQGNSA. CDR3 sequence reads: CASTLKWQGATEAFF. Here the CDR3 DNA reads TGTGCCAGCACCTTAAAGTGGCAGGGGGCTACTGAAGCTTTCTTT.

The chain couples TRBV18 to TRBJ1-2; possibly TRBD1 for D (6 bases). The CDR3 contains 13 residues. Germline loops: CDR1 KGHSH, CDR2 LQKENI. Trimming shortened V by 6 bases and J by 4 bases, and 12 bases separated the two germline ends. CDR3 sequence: CASSRGGSYGYTF. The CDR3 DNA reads TGTGCCAGCTCTAGGGGGGGAAGCTATGGCTACACCTTC.

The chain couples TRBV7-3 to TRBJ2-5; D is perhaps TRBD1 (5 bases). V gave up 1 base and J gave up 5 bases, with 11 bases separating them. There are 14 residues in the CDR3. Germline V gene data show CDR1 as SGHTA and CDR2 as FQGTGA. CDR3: CASSLNARVETQYF. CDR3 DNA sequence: TGTGCCAGCAGCTTAAACGCCAGGGTGGAGACCCAGTACTTC.

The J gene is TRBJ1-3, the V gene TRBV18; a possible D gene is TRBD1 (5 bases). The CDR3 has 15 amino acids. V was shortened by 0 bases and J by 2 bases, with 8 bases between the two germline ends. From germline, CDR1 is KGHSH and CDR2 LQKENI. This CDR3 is CASSPPARAGNTIYF. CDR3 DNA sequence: TGTGCCAGCTCACCACCCGCCAGGGCTGGAAACACCATATATTTT.

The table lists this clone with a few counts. The CDR3 DNA reads as TGTGCCAGCAGCCATCGACTAGCGGGGGTTGGCGAGCAGTACTTC. Its protein product is CASSHRLAGVGEQYF. This chain uses TRBV7-7 with TRBJ2-7; 12 bases match TRBD2. V gave up 5 bases and J gave up 6 bases; unmatched junction bases: 8. CDR3 length: 15 residues. The germline V gene has CDR1 SSHAT and CDR2 FNYEAQ (reference sequence).

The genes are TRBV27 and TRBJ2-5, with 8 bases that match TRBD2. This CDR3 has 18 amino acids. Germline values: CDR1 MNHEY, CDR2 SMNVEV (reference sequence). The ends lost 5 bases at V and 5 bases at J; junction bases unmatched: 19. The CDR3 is CASSPRPGSGGPVETQYF. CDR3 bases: TGTGCCAGCAGTCCTCGTCCGGGCAGCGGGGGTCCCGTGGAGACCCAGTACTTC.

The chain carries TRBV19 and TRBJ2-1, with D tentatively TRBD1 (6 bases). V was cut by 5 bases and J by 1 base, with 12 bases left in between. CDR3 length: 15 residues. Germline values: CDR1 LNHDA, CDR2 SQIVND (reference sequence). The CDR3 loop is CASSVQGGSYNEQFF. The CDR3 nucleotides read TGTGCCAGTAGTGTACAGGGTGGGTCCTACAATGAGCAGTTCTTC. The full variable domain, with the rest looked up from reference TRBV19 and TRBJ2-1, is DGGITQSPKYLFRKEGQNVTLSCEQNLNHDAMYWYRQDPGQGLRLIYYSQIVNDFQKGDIAEGYSVSREKKESFPLTVTSAQKNPTAFYLCASSVQGGSYNEQFFGPGTRLTVL.

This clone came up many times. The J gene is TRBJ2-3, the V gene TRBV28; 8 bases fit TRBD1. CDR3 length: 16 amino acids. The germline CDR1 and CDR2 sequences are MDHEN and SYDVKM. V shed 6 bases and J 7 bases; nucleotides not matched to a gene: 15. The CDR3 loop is CASSPTGEVSIHTQYF. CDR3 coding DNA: TGTGCCAGCAGCCCGACAGGGGAAGTTTCCATTCATACGCAGTATTTT.

The CDR3 reads CASSSPQVTYNEQFF. CDR3 DNA: TGTGCCAGCAGTTCCCCCCAGGTCACCTACAATGAGCAGTTCTTC. V and J are TRBV6-2 or TRBV6-3 and TRBJ2-1; D is ambiguous. Germline loops: CDR1 MNHEY, CDR2 SVGEGT. The CDR3 spans 15 residues. The V and J ends lost 4 bases and 2 bases respectively, with 12 bases between them.

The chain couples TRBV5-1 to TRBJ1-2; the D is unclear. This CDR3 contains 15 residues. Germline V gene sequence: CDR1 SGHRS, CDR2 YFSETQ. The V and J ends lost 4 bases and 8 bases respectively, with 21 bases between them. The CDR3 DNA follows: TGCGCCAGCAGCCCCGGAGCGGGTGCGAATGGGGGCTACACCTTC. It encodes CASSPGAGANGGYTF.

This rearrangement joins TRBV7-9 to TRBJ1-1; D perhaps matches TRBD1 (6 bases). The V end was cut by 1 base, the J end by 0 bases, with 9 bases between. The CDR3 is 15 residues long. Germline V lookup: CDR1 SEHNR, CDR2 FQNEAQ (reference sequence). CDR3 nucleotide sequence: TGTGCCAGCAGCTTAGGACAGGATATGAACACTGAAGCTTTCTTT. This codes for CASSLGQDMNTEAFF.

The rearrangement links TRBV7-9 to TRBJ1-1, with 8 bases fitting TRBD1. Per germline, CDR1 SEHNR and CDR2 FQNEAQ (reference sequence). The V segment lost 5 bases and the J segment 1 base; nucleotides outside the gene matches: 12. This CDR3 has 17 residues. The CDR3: CASSLGQGAGRNTEAFF. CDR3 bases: TGTGCCAGCAGCCTAGGGCAGGGGGCAGGTCGGAACACTGAAGCTTTCTTT.

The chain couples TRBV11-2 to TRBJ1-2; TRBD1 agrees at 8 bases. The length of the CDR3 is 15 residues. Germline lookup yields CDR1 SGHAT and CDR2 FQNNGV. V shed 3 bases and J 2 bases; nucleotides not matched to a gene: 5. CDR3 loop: CASSFQGAGNYGYTF. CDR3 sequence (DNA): TGTGCCAGCAGCTTCCAGGGGGCCGGAAACTATGGCTACACCTTC.

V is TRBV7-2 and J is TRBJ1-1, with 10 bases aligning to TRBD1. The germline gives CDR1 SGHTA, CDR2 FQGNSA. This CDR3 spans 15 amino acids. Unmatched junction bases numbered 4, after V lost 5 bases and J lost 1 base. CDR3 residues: CASSPWDRGNTEAFF. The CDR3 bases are TGTGCCAGCAGCCCCTGGGACAGGGGGAACACTGAAGCTTTCTTT.

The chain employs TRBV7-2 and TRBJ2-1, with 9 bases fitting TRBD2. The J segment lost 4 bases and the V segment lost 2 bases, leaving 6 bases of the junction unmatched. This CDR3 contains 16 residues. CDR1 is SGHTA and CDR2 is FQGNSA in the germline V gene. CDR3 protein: CASSLLSSGVYNEQFF. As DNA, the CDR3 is TGTGCCAGCAGCTTATTGTCTAGCGGGGTTTACAATGAGCAGTTCTTC.

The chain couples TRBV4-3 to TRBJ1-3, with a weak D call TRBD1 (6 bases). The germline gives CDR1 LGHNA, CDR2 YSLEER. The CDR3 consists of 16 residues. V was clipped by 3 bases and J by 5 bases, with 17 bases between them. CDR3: CASSQGASLSRNTIYF. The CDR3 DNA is TGCGCCAGCAGCCAGGGGGCATCACTGTCGCGAAACACCATATATTTT.

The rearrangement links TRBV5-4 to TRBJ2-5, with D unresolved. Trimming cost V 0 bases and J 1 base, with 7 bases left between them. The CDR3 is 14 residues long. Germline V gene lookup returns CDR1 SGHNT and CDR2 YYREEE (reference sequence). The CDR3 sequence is CASSLATSQETQYF. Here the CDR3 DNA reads TGTGCCAGCAGCTTGGCCACGAGCCAAGAGACCCAGTACTTC.

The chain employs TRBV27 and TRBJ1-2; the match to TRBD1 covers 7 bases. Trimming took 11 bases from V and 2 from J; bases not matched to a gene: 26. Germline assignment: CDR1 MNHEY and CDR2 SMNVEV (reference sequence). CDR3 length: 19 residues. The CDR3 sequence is CALRRRGPYAKPTNYGYTF. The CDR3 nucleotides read TGTGCCCTCCGGAGAAGGGGGCCATACGCCAAGCCGACCAACTATGGCTACACCTTC.

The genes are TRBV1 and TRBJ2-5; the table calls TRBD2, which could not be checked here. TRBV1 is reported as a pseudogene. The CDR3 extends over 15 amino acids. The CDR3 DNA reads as TGCACCAGCAGCCAAGAACCGCGGGGCCAAGAGACCCAGTACTTC. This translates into CTSSQEPRGQETQYF.

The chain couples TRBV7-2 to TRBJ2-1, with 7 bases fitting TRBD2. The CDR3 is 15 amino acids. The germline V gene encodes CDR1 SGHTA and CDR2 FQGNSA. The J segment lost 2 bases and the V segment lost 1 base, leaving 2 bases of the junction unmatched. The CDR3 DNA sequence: TGTGCCAGCAGCTTAGTTGGGACTACCTACAATGAGCAGTTCTTC. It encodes CASSLVGTTYNEQFF. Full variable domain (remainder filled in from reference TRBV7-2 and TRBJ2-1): GAGVSQSPSNKVTEKGKDVELRCDPISGHTALYWYRQSLGQGLEFLIYFQGNSAPDKSGLPSDRFSAERTGGSVSTLTIQRTQQEDSAVYLCASSLVGTTYNEQFFGPGTRLTVL.

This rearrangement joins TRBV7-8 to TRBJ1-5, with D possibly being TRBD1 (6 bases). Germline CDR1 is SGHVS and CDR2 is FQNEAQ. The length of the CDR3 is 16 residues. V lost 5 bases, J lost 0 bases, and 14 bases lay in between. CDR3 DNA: TGTGCCAGCAGCCCCCGGGGGGGCATTAGCAATCAGCCCCAGCATTTT. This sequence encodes CASSPRGGISNQPQHF.

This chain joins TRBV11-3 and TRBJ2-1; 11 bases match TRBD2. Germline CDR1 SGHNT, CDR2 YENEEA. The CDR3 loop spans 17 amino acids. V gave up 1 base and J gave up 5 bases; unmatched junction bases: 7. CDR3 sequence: CASSLGSSGGPNNEQFF. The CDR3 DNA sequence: TGTGCCAGCAGCTTAGGGTCTAGCGGGGGGCCAAACAATGAGCAGTTCTTC.

The CDR3 nucleotides are TGTGCCAGCCATGAGCTGGGGCAGGCAAATGGCTACACCTTC. Residues: CASHELGQANGYTF. This chain joins TRBV19 and TRBJ1-2; TRBD1 might be the D (5 bases). The V gene's germline CDR1 is LNHDA and CDR2 SQIVND (reference sequence). Trimming left V 9 bases short and J 6 bases short, with 20 bases between. This CDR3 contains 14 residues.

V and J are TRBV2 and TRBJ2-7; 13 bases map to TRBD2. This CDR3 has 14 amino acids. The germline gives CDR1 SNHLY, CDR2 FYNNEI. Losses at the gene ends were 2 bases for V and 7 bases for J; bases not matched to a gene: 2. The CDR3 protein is CASSERGLAGEQYF. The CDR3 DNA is TGTGCCAGCAGTGAAAGGGGACTAGCGGGAGAGCAGTACTTC.

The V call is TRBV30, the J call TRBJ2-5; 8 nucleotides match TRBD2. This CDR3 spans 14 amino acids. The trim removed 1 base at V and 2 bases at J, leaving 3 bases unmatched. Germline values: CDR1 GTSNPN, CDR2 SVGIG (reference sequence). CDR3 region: CAWSEVAGQETQYF. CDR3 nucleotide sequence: TGTGCCTGGAGTGAAGTAGCGGGACAAGAGACCCAGTACTTC.